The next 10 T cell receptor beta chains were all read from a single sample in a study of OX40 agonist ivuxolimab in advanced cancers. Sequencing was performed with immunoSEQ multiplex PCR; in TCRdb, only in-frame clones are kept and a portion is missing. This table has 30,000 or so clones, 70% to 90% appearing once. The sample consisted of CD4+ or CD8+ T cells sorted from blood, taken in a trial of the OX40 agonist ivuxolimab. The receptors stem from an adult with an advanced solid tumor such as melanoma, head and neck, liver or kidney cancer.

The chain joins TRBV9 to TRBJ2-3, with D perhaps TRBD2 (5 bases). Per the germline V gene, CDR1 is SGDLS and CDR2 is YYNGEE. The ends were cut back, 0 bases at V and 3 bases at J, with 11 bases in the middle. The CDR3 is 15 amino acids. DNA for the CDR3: TGTGCCAGCAGCGTAGAGGGCGGGCCTACAGATACGCAGTATTTT. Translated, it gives CASSVEGGPTDTQYF.

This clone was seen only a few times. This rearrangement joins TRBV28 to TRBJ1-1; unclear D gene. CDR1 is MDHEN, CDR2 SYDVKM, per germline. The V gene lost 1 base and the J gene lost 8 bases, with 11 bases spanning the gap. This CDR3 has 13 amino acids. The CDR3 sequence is CASSLYGWIEAFF. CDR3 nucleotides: TGTGCCAGCAGTTTATACGGGTGGATAGAAGCTTTCTTT.

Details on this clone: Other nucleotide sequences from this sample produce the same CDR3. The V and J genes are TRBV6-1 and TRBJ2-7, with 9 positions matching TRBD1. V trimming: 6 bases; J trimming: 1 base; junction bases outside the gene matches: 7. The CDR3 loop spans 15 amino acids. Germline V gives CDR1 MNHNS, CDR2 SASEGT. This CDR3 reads CASRVGQGPSYEQYF. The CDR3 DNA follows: TGTGCCAGCAGAGTGGGACAGGGCCCTTCCTACGAGCAGTACTTC.

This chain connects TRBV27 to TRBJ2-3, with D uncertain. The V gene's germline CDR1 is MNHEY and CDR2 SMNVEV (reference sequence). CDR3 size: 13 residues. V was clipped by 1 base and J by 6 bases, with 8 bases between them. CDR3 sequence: CASSLLGSDTQYF. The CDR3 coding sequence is TGTGCCAGCAGTTTATTGGGGTCTGATACGCAGTATTTT.

The CDR3 region has the DNA TGTGCCAGCAGCTTAACCGTTAATCAGCCCCAGCATTTT. Translated: CASSLTVNQPQHF. The chain carries TRBV11-3 and TRBJ1-5; D call uncertain. The CDR3 is made up of 13 amino acids. The germline V gene encodes CDR1 SGHNT and CDR2 YENEEA. V was pared by 2 bases and J by 4 bases, with 6 bases between.

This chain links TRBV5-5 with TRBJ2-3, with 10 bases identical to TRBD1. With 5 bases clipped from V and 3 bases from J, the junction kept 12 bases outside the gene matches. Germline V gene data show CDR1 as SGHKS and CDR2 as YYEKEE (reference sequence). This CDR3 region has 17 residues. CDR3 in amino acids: CASRDGPGTGATDTQYF. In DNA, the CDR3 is TGTGCCAGCAGAGATGGTCCCGGGACAGGGGCAACAGATACGCAGTATTTT.

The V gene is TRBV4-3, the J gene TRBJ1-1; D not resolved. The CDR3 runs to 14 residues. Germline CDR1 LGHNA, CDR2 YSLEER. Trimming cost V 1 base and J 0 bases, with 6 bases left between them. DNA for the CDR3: TGCGCCAGCAGCCAAGCTCTGTTGAACACTGAAGCTTTCTTT. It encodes CASSQALLNTEAFF.

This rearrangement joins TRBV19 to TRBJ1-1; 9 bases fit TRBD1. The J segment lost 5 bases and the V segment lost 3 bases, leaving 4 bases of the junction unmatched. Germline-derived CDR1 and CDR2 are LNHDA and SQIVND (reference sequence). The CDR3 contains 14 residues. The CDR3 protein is CASSITGGSTEAFF. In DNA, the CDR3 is TGTGCCAGTAGTATTACAGGGGGCTCGACTGAAGCTTTCTTT.

This CDR3 is CASSTPASGHNEQFF. Written as DNA, the CDR3 is TGTGCCAGTAGTACCCCCGCGAGCGGTCACAATGAGCAGTTCTTC. The chain is built from TRBV19 and TRBJ2-1, with D tentatively TRBD2 (5 bases). V was shortened by 4 bases and J by 5 bases, with 15 bases between the two germline ends. This CDR3 is 15 amino acids long. The V gene's germline CDR1 is LNHDA and CDR2 SQIVND (reference sequence).

CDR3 residues: CASGAGGQETQYF. For the CDR3, the DNA is TGCGCCAGCGGAGCGGGGGGGCAAGAGACCCAGTACTTC. The rearrangement links TRBV5-1 to TRBJ2-5; 10 bases match TRBD2. This CDR3 contains 13 residues. Germline values: CDR1 SGHRS, CDR2 YFSETQ. Losses at the gene ends were 7 bases for V and 2 bases for J; bases not matched to a gene: 2. Filled out from reference TRBV5-1 and TRBJ2-5, the complete variable domain reads KAGVTQTPRYLIKTRGQQVTLSCSPISGHRSVSWYQQTPGQGLQFLFEYFSETQRNKGNFPGRFSGRQFSNSRSEMNVSTLELGDSALYLCASGAGGQETQYFGPGTRLLVL.